This entry lists 29 T cell receptor beta chains sequenced from one sample in a study of T cell repertoires in cytomegalovirus infection. TCRdb fed the reads into MiXCR, producing one record per CDR3 protein. The table records about 230,000 distinct CDR3 sequences, 6% to 8% of them present only once. The sequencing input was PBMCs. Receptors originate from a human donor in good health (CMV status not recorded). Some clones in this sample may be carry-over from other donors' samples.

At least ten counts were recorded for this clonotype. The chain joins TRBV20-1 to TRBJ1-4, with 9 nucleotides matching TRBD1. The CDR3 sequence is 14 residues long. The germline gives CDR1 DFQATT, CDR2 SNEGSKA (reference sequence). Unmatched junction bases numbered 5, after V lost 3 bases and J lost 6 bases. CDR3 residues: CSASPRDRDEKLFF. For the CDR3, the DNA is TGCAGTGCTAGCCCCCGGGACAGGGATGAAAAACTGTTTTTT.

This clonotype was recorded many times. V gene TRBV7-2 combines with J gene TRBJ2-4, with a weak D call TRBD2 (7 bases). Germline CDR1 and CDR2: SGHTA and FQGNSA. V shed 1 base and J shed 1 base, with 11 bases lying between them. There are 16 residues in the CDR3. CDR3 sequence: CASSLERGAAKNIQYF. CDR3 nucleotide sequence: TGTGCCAGCAGCTTAGAACGGGGGGCCGCCAAAAACATTCAGTACTTC.

This clonotype was seen repeatedly, ten times or more. A junction end diverges from the germline sequence, so it may reflect a read error. V usage is TRBV5-1 and J usage is TRBJ2-5; tentative D call: TRBD2 (5 bases). Germline assignment: CDR1 SGHRS and CDR2 YFSETQ. There are 11 residues in the CDR3. The CDR3 region is CASSLAETQYF. CDR3 bases: TGTGCCAGCAGCTTAGCGGAGACCCAGTACTTC. Looking up the rest from reference TRBV5-1 and TRBJ2-5 gives the full variable domain: KAGVTQTPRYLIKTRGQQVTLSCSPISGHRSVSWYQQTPGQGLQFLFEYFSETQRNKGNFPGRFSGRQFSNSRSEMNVSTLELGDSALYLCASSLAETQYFGPGTRLLVL.

This clonotype came up many times. This chain joins TRBV6-6 and TRBJ2-6; either TRBD1 or TRBD2 may supply D (6 bases each). This CDR3 has 18 residues. Looked up from germline, CDR1 is MNHNY and CDR2 is SVGAGI (reference sequence). Trimming took off 8 bases at V and 4 bases at J, with 24 bases between the two ends. The CDR3 protein is CASAEGGLSSLGANVLTF. The CDR3 region has the DNA TGTGCCAGCGCCGAGGGGGGACTCTCGTCTCTGGGGGCCAACGTCCTGACTTTC.

Many counts were recorded for this clonotype. The chain couples TRBV20-1 to TRBJ2-5, with D possibly called TRBD1 or TRBD2 (6 bases each). The CDR3 length is 16 residues. Deletions cut 5 bases from V and 3 bases from J, with 22 bases between. The germline gives CDR1 DFQATT, CDR2 SNEGSKA (reference sequence). CDR3 residues: CSAGGTLVRWEETQYF. The CDR3 nucleotides read TGCAGTGCTGGGGGGACACTAGTCCGCTGGGAAGAGACCCAGTACTTC.

This clonotype has a count of ten or more. This chain joins TRBV7-2 and TRBJ2-1; no firm D call. The ends were cut back, 5 bases at V and 6 bases at J, with 8 bases in the middle. This CDR3 region has 12 residues. Germline V gene lookup returns CDR1 SGHTA and CDR2 FQGNSA. The CDR3 bases are TGTGCCAGCAGCCAACCCTCCAATGAGCAGTTCTTC. Translating gives CASSQPSNEQFF.

Ten or more counts support this clonotype. V gene TRBV20-1 combines with J gene TRBJ1-2; TRBD1 is a possible D gene (6 bases). CDR1 DFQATT and CDR2 SNEGSKA come from the germline V gene (reference sequence). CDR3 length equals 17 residues. V was pared by 1 base and J by 0 bases, with 18 bases between. Written as DNA, the CDR3 is TGCAGTGCTAGAGGAATCAGGGGCGCTAATACTAACTATGGCTACACCTTC. It encodes CSARGIRGANTNYGYTF.

The chain combines TRBV18 with TRBJ1-1; possibly TRBD1 for D (5 bases). This CDR3 spans 18 amino acids. Germline values: CDR1 KGHSH, CDR2 LQKENI. Trimming left V 1 base short and J 3 bases short, with 21 bases between. CDR3 in amino acids: CASSPRVTDGGRDTEAFF. For the CDR3, the DNA is TGTGCCAGCTCACCACGGGTTACGGACGGGGGAAGGGACACTGAAGCTTTCTTT.

This clonotype was detected only a few times. This rearrangement joins TRBV12-3 or TRBV12-4 to TRBJ1-1, with D perhaps TRBD1 (6 bases). Trimming left V 6 bases short and J 6 bases short, with 20 bases between. The CDR3 has 15 residues. The CDR3 spells CASRARGGAEAEAFF. As DNA, the CDR3 is TGTGCCAGCAGAGCCCGGGGGGGCGCGGAGGCTGAAGCTTTCTTT.

This clonotype was recorded at least ten times. V usage is TRBV23-1 and J usage is TRBJ2-4; 9 bases are shared with TRBD1. TRBV23-1 is an open reading frame, and its role is uncertain. The CDR3 consists of 15 residues. The V segment lost 6 bases and the J segment 1 base; nucleotides outside the gene matches: 4. CDR3 sequence reads: CASSDRGMAKNIQYF. DNA of the CDR3: TGCGCCAGCAGCGACAGGGGGATGGCCAAAAACATTCAGTACTTC.

V and J are TRBV20-1 and TRBJ2-7, with TRBD1 matching over 9 bases. The J segment lost 5 bases and the V segment lost 5 bases, leaving 7 bases of the junction unmatched. CDR3 length: 13 amino acids. Germline V gene lookup returns CDR1 DFQATT and CDR2 SNEGSKA (reference sequence). The CDR3 spells CSASGTGNHEQYF. The CDR3 DNA reads TGCAGTGCTTCCGGGACAGGGAACCACGAGCAGTACTTC.

Many counts were recorded for this clonotype. The chain joins TRBV14 to TRBJ1-1; 7 positions match TRBD1. V was pared by 2 bases and J by 4 bases, with 7 bases of the junction left unmatched. The CDR3 length is 15 residues. Germline lookup yields CDR1 SGHDN and CDR2 FVKESK. This CDR3 reads CASSQRTGASTEAFF. DNA of the CDR3: TGTGCCAGCAGCCAACGTACAGGGGCGAGCACTGAAGCTTTCTTT.

This clonotype was seen at least ten times. This chain joins TRBV30 and TRBJ1-6; 8 bases match TRBD1. Germline V CDR1 and CDR2: GTSNPN, SVGIG (reference sequence). This CDR3 contains 14 residues. Trimming removed 7 bases from V and 7 bases from J; junction bases left unmatched: 9. CDR3 protein: CASQTGALNSPLHF. The CDR3 DNA follows: TGTGCCTCGCAGACAGGGGCGCTAAATTCACCCCTCCACTTT.

This clonotype was recorded many times. The chain couples TRBV6-2 or TRBV6-3 to TRBJ2-2, with unresolved D. This CDR3 region has 14 residues. Germline CDR1 reads MNHEY; CDR2 reads SVGEGT. V was cut by 8 bases and J by 1 base, with 11 bases left in between. This CDR3 is CASRPWENTGELFF. The CDR3 coding sequence is TGTGCCAGCCGCCCTTGGGAGAACACCGGGGAGCTGTTTTTT.

This clonotype appeared a few times. V gene TRBV2 combines with J gene TRBJ2-7, with D tentatively TRBD1 or TRBD2 (5 bases each). The CDR3 contains 13 residues. From germline, CDR1 is SNHLY and CDR2 FYNNEI. V dropped 3 bases and J dropped 4 bases, with 10 bases sitting between them. CDR3 DNA sequence: TGTGCCAGCAGTGACCCGGGGCTTTACGAGCAGTACTTC. This sequence encodes CASSDPGLYEQYF.

This clonotype was recorded at least ten times. The chain carries TRBV3-1 and TRBJ2-2; 8 bases map to TRBD1. Germline-derived CDR1 and CDR2 are LGHDT and YNNKEL (reference sequence). This CDR3 has 14 amino acids. V gave up 4 bases and J gave up 6 bases; unmatched junction bases: 4. The DNA for the CDR3 is TGTGCCAGCAGCCGAGACAGGGGATCCGGGGAGCTGTTTTTT. Translation gives CASSRDRGSGELFF. Based on the CDR3 plus reference TRBV3-1 and TRBJ2-2, the full variable domain is DTAVSQTPKYLVTQMGNDKSIKCEQNLGHDTMYWYKQDSKKFLKIMFSYNNKELIINETVPNRFSPKSPDKAHLNLHINSLELGDSAVYFCASSRDRGSGELFFGEGSRLTVL.

This clonotype appeared a few times. The rearrangement uses TRBV20-1 and TRBJ1-5, with 8 bases matching TRBD1. Germline V gene sequence: CDR1 DFQATT, CDR2 SNEGSKA (reference sequence). V shed 6 bases, J shed 0 bases, and the junction held 4 bases outside the gene matches. The CDR3 spans 14 residues. CDR3 coding DNA: TGCAGTGCCCTGGACAGGGATAGCAATCAGCCCCAGCATTTT. This encodes CSALDRDSNQPQHF.

In its sample, this clonotype was seen many times. The genes are TRBV7-9 and TRBJ1-1; tentatively, D is TRBD1 (5 bases). CDR3 length equals 12 residues. CDR1 SEHNR and CDR2 FQNEAQ come from the germline V gene (reference sequence). CDR3: CASWAGIAEAFF. CDR3 bases: TGTGCAAGTTGGGCAGGGATCGCTGAAGCTTTCTTT.

There are many counts of this clonotype. This may arise from a read error, as a much more abundant clone is one base away. J is TRBJ2-5 and V is TRBV3-1; D is uncertain. The CDR3 runs to 11 residues. V gave up 5 bases and J gave up 2 bases, with 3 bases separating them. The germline gives CDR1 LGHDT, CDR2 YNNKEL (reference sequence). The CDR3 coding sequence is TGTGCCAGCAGCGCTCAAGAGACCCAGTACTTC. Encoded protein: CASSAQETQYF.

This clonotype showed up many times. The chain uses TRBV19 and TRBJ2-5; D uncertain. This CDR3 has 13 residues. Trimming cost V 10 bases and J 1 base, with 13 bases left between them. The germline gives CDR1 LNHDA, CDR2 SQIVND (reference sequence). The CDR3 nucleotides read TGTGCCACCGCCATTCCACTCCAAGAGACCCAGTACTTC. It yields the protein CATAIPLQETQYF.

The table lists this clonotype with many counts. The genes are TRBV20-1 and TRBJ1-5; no firm D call. CDR1 is DFQATT and CDR2 is SNEGSKA in the germline V gene (reference sequence). The CDR3 runs to 12 residues. The V end was cut by 3 bases, the J end by 3 bases, with 6 bases between. CDR3 protein: CSASRVNQPQHF. CDR3 sequence (DNA): TGCAGTGCTAGTCGTGTCAATCAGCCCCAGCATTTT.

This clonotype was detected many times. The V and J genes are TRBV23-1 and TRBJ2-3; D remains unclear. TRBV23-1 qualifies as an ORF whose function is uncertain. V was clipped by 9 bases and J by 1 base, with 8 bases between them. There are 12 residues in the CDR3. The CDR3 DNA follows: TGCGCCAGACACACCTGCACAGATACGCAGTATTTT. Translating it yields CARHTCTDTQYF.

Ten or more counts support this clonotype. The rearrangement joins TRBV5-6 to TRBJ1-2; 9 nucleotides line up with TRBD1. The germline V gene has CDR1 SGHDT and CDR2 YYEEEE. V lost 4 bases, J lost 4 bases, and 8 bases stayed unmatched. There are 15 residues in the CDR3. The CDR3 nucleotides are TGTGCCAGCAGCAGATTCCTACAGGGGGCCTATGGCTACACCTTC. As protein: CASSRFLQGAYGYTF. The whole variable domain, remainder taken from reference TRBV5-6 and TRBJ1-2, is DAGVTQSPTHLIKTRGQQVTLRCSPKSGHDTVSWYQQALGQGPQFIFQYYEEEERQRGNFPDRFSGHQFPNYSSELNVNALLLGDSALYLCASSRFLQGAYGYTFGSGTRLTVV.

The table lists this clonotype with many counts. The DNA is omitted, as the CDR3 cannot be located on it reliably, and the CDR3 follows TCRdb's listing. This chain joins TRBV29-1 and TRBJ2-1; the D segment call TRBD2 is taken from the table without a DNA check. The CDR3 contains 15 residues when both ends are counted. Germline CDR1 reads SQVTM; CDR2 reads ANQGSEA. CDR3 sequence: CSVEFGRGATLGRFF.

This clonotype was recorded many times. The chain is built from TRBV7-2 and TRBJ1-4; D is perhaps TRBD1 (6 bases). Between the trimmed V and J ends, which lost 2 bases and 3 bases, there was a span of 13 bases. The germline V gene encodes CDR1 SGHTA and CDR2 FQGNSA. The CDR3 is 16 residues long. The CDR3 DNA reads TGTGCCAGCAGCTTATCGGTGGACAGATCTAATGAAAAACTGTTTTTT. This sequence encodes CASSLSVDRSNEKLFF.

This clonotype was recorded many times. V and J are TRBV7-2 and TRBJ1-2, with D possibly being TRBD1 (6 bases). V was cut by 4 bases and J by 7 bases, with 13 bases left in between. CDR1 is SGHTA, CDR2 FQGNSA, per germline. CDR3 length equals 13 residues. The CDR3 protein is CASSSGTLGGYTF. CDR3 bases: TGTGCCAGCAGCTCTGGGACACTGGGTGGCTACACCTTC. Full variable domain (missing parts from reference TRBV7-2 and TRBJ1-2): GAGVSQSPSNKVTEKGKDVELRCDPISGHTALYWYRQSLGQGLEFLIYFQGNSAPDKSGLPSDRFSAERTGGSVSTLTIQRTQQEDSAVYLCASSSGTLGGYTFGSGTRLTVV.

This clonotype came up a few times. This chain links TRBV6-2 or TRBV6-3 with TRBJ1-5, with D unresolved. The CDR3 extends over 13 amino acids. V was trimmed by 6 bases and J by 3 bases, leaving 9 bases between them. The germline V gene encodes CDR1 MNHEY and CDR2 SVGEGT. CDR3 nucleotide sequence: TGTGCCAGCAGCCCGACGGTCAATCAGCCCCAGCATTTT. Amino acids: CASSPTVNQPQHF.

In its sample, this clonotype was seen many times. V and J are TRBV7-9 and TRBJ1-1; TRBD1 agrees at 7 bases. Germline CDR1 is SEHNR and CDR2 is FQNEAQ (reference sequence). V was pared by 8 bases and J by 1 base, with 10 bases of the junction left unmatched. The CDR3 covers 15 residues. In DNA form, the CDR3 reads TGTGCCAGCGGCGGCTGGACAGGACCGAACACTGAAGCTTTCTTT. Protein: CASGGWTGPNTEAFF. Looking up the rest from reference TRBV7-9 and TRBJ1-1 gives the full variable domain: DTGVSQNPRHKITKRGQNVTFRCDPISEHNRLYWYRQTLGQGPEFLTYFQNEAQLEKSRLLSDRFSAERPKGSFSTLEIQRTEQGDSAMYLCASGGWTGPNTEAFFGQGTRLTVV.

This chain connects TRBV18 to TRBJ1-2; D gene uncertain. The CDR3 is 13 amino acids. V was shortened by 0 bases and J by 8 bases, with 10 bases between the two germline ends. CDR1 and CDR2 (germline): KGHSH, LQKENI. In nucleotides, the CDR3 is TGTGCCAGCTCACCACCGGGCAAACTAGGCTACACCTTC. Its translation: CASSPPGKLGYTF.